The 21 T cell receptor beta chains below all came from one sample that was sequenced in a study of blood T cell repertoires in COVID-19. TCRdb keeps only in-frame clones here, not all; method: immunoSEQ multiplex PCR. The data show 55,000 to 90,000 clones, approximately 91% seen once. Sequenced: peripheral blood. The receptors here all came from a human donor with active COVID-19. The donor label of this sample is uncertain.

The chain joins TRBV19 to TRBJ2-1; a weak D match, TRBD2 (6 bases). Germline V gives CDR1 LNHDA, CDR2 SQIVND (reference sequence). V lost 3 bases, J lost 0 bases, and 9 bases lay in between. This CDR3 comprises 15 residues. CDR3 DNA: TGTGCCAGTAGTATTACCGGGGGCTCCTACAATGAGCAGTTCTTC. Protein sequence: CASSITGGSYNEQFF.

V gene TRBV10-1 combines with J gene TRBJ2-1; TRBD1 matches at 8 bases. The CDR3 length is 15 residues. Germline-derived CDR1 and CDR2 are WNHNN and SYGVQD (reference sequence). Trimming cost V 6 bases and J 1 base; bases outside gene matches: 5. The CDR3 DNA sequence: TGCGCCAGCAGCATAGGACAGGGTTCCTACAATGAGCAGTTCTTC. Protein sequence: CASSIGQGSYNEQFF.

The chain joins TRBV4-1 to TRBJ1-1, with D unclear. V was cut by 1 base and J by 3 bases, with 9 bases left in between. CDR3 length equals 14 residues. Germline CDR1 reads MGHRA; CDR2 reads YSYEKL. CDR3 in DNA: TGCGCCAGCAGCCAAGGAGGACTAGACACTGAAGCTTTCTTT. Protein: CASSQGGLDTEAFF.

The rearrangement uses TRBV11-2 and TRBJ2-1; TRBD2 matches 13 bases. After removal of 5 bases from V and 0 bases from J, the junction contained 10 bases not matched to a gene. Germline V gene lookup returns CDR1 SGHAT and CDR2 FQNNGV. This CDR3 contains 19 residues. The CDR3 protein is CASSERGLAGFSSYNEQFF. The CDR3 coding sequence is TGTGCCAGCAGCGAGCGGGGACTAGCGGGGTTCAGCTCCTACAATGAGCAGTTCTTC.

The V and J genes are TRBV4-1 and TRBJ1-4; 7 bases match TRBD1. This CDR3 spans 14 amino acids. Germline CDR1 reads MGHRA; CDR2 reads YSYEKL. The V gene end was trimmed by 3 bases and the J gene end by 4 bases; junction bases not matched to a gene: 2. The CDR3 loop reads CASSQTGNNEKLFF. The CDR3 DNA reads as TGCGCCAGCAGCCAGACAGGGAATAATGAAAAACTGTTTTTT.

The V gene is TRBV6-2 or TRBV6-3, the J gene TRBJ1-2; TRBD1 might be the D (6 bases). Germline V gives CDR1 MNHEY, CDR2 SVGEGT. The CDR3 runs 15 residues. With 5 bases removed from V and 4 bases from J, the gap between germline ends came to 17 bases. The CDR3 spells CASSQAGKGVYGYTF. The DNA of the CDR3 is TGTGCCAGCAGTCAAGCAGGGAAGGGGGTCTATGGCTACACCTTC.

CDR3 nucleotide sequence: TGTGCCAGCAGCTTGGGACAGGGGGTATTGGTCTATGGCTACACCTTC. Protein: CASSLGQGVLVYGYTF. The V gene is TRBV5-4, the J gene TRBJ1-2; 9 positions agree with TRBD1. There are 16 residues in the CDR3. Per the germline V gene, CDR1 is SGHNT and CDR2 is YYREEE (reference sequence). The ends lost 0 bases at V and 4 bases at J; junction bases unmatched: 7.

This clone has a single count. The chain recombines TRBV18 with TRBJ2-1; a weak D match, TRBD1 (5 bases). Germline CDR1 KGHSH, CDR2 LQKENI. This CDR3 spans 17 amino acids. Between the trimmed V and J ends, which lost 3 bases and 5 bases, there was a span of 20 bases. CDR3 bases: TGTGCCAGCTCACCGAAAGTACAGGAGAGTATCCACAATGAGCAGTTCTTC. It is translated as CASSPKVQESIHNEQFF.

This chain connects TRBV5-1 to TRBJ2-1, with 9 positions matching TRBD2. V lost 4 bases, J lost 4 bases, and 6 bases stayed unmatched. The CDR3 has 15 amino acids. Germline assignment: CDR1 SGHRS and CDR2 YFSETQ. The CDR3 loop is CASSVTSGYYNEQFF. The CDR3 nucleotides read TGCGCCAGCAGCGTGACTAGCGGTTATTACAATGAGCAGTTCTTC.

The V gene is TRBV7-9, the J gene TRBJ1-6; 10 bases map to TRBD1. Unmatched junction bases numbered 4, after V lost 5 bases and J lost 9 bases. Germline V CDR1 and CDR2: SEHNR, FQNEAQ (reference sequence). The CDR3 consists of 14 residues. The CDR3 DNA reads TGTGCCAGCAGCCCGGACAGGGGGGTTTCACCCCTCCACTTT. Encoded protein: CASSPDRGVSPLHF.

The CDR3 is CASSYDRNYGYTF. The CDR3 DNA is TGTGCCAGCAGTTACGACAGAAACTATGGCTACACCTTC. The chain is built from TRBV6-5 and TRBJ1-2, with D tentatively TRBD1 (5 bases). The V end lost 2 bases, the J end lost 2 bases, and 6 bases lay between the germline ends. The length of the CDR3 is 13 residues. Germline V gene data show CDR1 as MNHEY and CDR2 as SVGAGI.

V gene TRBV7-2 combines with J gene TRBJ2-5; 11 nucleotides align to TRBD2. Trimming removed 3 bases from V and 2 bases from J; junction bases left unmatched: 2. The V gene's germline CDR1 is SGHTA and CDR2 FQGNSA. The CDR3 extends over 15 amino acids. CDR3 sequence reads: CASSLTSGAQETQYF. The CDR3 region has the DNA TGTGCCAGCAGCTTGACTAGCGGGGCTCAAGAGACCCAGTACTTC.

The chain couples TRBV7-9 to TRBJ1-3, with 10 bases identical to TRBD1. The CDR3 has 14 residues. In germline, CDR1 is SEHNR, CDR2 FQNEAQ (reference sequence). The trim removed 5 bases at V and 8 bases at J, leaving 6 bases unmatched. The CDR3 sequence is CASSPDRGVHTIYF. CDR3 coding DNA: TGTGCCAGCAGCCCGGACAGGGGGGTACACACCATATATTTT.

The rearrangement joins TRBV19 to TRBJ1-5, with D unresolved. V was clipped by 0 bases and J by 9 bases, with 9 bases between them. Per germline, CDR1 LNHDA and CDR2 SQIVND (reference sequence). The length of the CDR3 is 13 residues. CDR3 nucleotides: TGTGCCAGTAGTATAGATGAAACGGGGCCCCAGCATTTT. Protein: CASSIDETGPQHF.

This sequence joins TRBV5-1 and TRBJ2-3; no firm D call. CDR1 is SGHRS, CDR2 YFSETQ, per germline. Deletions cut 4 bases from V and 2 bases from J, with 8 bases between. CDR3 size: 13 residues. This CDR3 reads CASSPLYTDTQYF. The DNA of the CDR3 is TGCGCCAGCAGCCCCCTCTACACAGATACGCAGTATTTT.

The V gene is TRBV2, the J gene TRBJ2-1; 13 bases are shared with TRBD2. The ends lost 6 bases at V and 9 bases at J; junction bases unmatched: 11. CDR3 length equals 16 residues. CDR1 SNHLY and CDR2 FYNNEI come from the germline V gene. CDR3: CASSDATSGRPVEQFF. The CDR3 region has the DNA TGTGCCAGCAGCGACGCGACTAGCGGGAGGCCGGTTGAGCAGTTCTTC. The full variable domain, its missing parts supplied by reference TRBV2 and TRBJ2-1, is EPEVTQTPSHQVTQMGQEVILRCVPISNHLYFYWYRQILGQKVEFLVSFYNNEISEKSEIFDDQFSVERPDGSNFTLKIRSTKLEDSAMYFCASSDATSGRPVEQFFGPGTRLTVL.

The chain has TRBV30 and TRBJ2-2; 13 nucleotides line up with TRBD2. CDR3 length: 21 amino acids. The trim removed 2 bases at V and 3 bases at J, leaving 18 bases unmatched. Looked up from germline, CDR1 is GTSNPN and CDR2 is SVGIG (reference sequence). The CDR3 DNA sequence: TGTGCCTGGAGTCCCTGGACAGCTACAGGACTAGCGGGAGAGGACACCGGGGAGCTGTTTTTT. Protein: CAWSPWTATGLAGEDTGELFF.

The chain couples TRBV28 to TRBJ2-2, with 9 nucleotides matching TRBD1. The CDR3 length is 15 residues. In germline, CDR1 is MDHEN, CDR2 SYDVKM. Unmatched junction bases numbered 7, after V lost 4 bases and J lost 7 bases. CDR3 nucleotides: TGTGCCAGCAGTTCTTACAGGGGGCAGGGCGGGGAGCTGTTTTTT. It yields the protein CASSSYRGQGGELFF.

The rearrangement joins TRBV3-1 (or the pseudogene TRBV3-2) to TRBJ1-1; 7 bases line up with TRBD1. Looked up from germline, CDR1 is LGHDT and CDR2 is YNNKEL (reference sequence). CDR3 size: 13 residues. V lost 5 bases, J lost 1 base, and 1 base stayed unmatched. The CDR3 here is CASSGTENTEAFF. The CDR3 DNA reads as TGTGCCAGCAGCGGGACAGAGAACACTGAAGCTTTCTTT.

J is TRBJ2-1 and V is TRBV5-1, with D tentatively TRBD1 (5 bases). Deletions cut 4 bases from V and 5 bases from J, with 10 bases between. In germline, CDR1 is SGHRS, CDR2 YFSETQ. The CDR3 covers 13 residues. The CDR3 reads CASSERQNNEQFF. In DNA form, the CDR3 reads TGCGCCAGCAGCGAACGACAGAACAATGAGCAGTTCTTC.

The V call is TRBV11-2, the J call TRBJ2-3, with 13 bases aligning to TRBD2. The germline CDR1 and CDR2 sequences are SGHAT and FQNNGV. The CDR3 spans 16 residues. J was trimmed by 4 bases and V by 5 bases; bases with no gene match: 6. The CDR3 loop is CASSPLAGGAADTQYF. The CDR3 bases are TGTGCCAGCAGCCCACTAGCGGGAGGGGCCGCAGATACGCAGTATTTT.